Only a few counts were recorded for the clone carrying this T cell receptor beta chain. The sample is drawn from a study of patients and donors after allogeneic stem cell transplantation. TCRdb fed the RT-PCR reads into MiXCR, producing one record per CDR3 protein. The sample lists about 160,000 distinct CDR3 sequences, about a third occurring once. Germline V gives CDR1 KGHSH, CDR2 LQKENI. Trimming stripped 3 bases from V and 5 bases from J, with 4 bases between. The CDR3 covers 11 residues. The genes are TRBV18 and TRBJ2-5; D is unclear. This TCR derives from a human donor who was either an allogeneic HSCT recipient or a stem cell or donor lymphocyte infusion donor (not recorded which). It is not recorded whose cells these are; they may come from a transplant donor. Sequencing was done on a sample of blood, either unsorted or a sorted T cell fraction (not recorded which). The CDR3 spells CASSPKETQYF. In nucleotides, the CDR3 is TGTGCCAGCTCACCGAAGGAGACCCAGTACTTC.